This paragraph covers one T cell receptor (beta chain) sequence. This clonotype was detected a few times. Its recognized antigen is unknown. No much larger clone is present one base from it, and per-base qualities are unavailable. This entry comes from a study of T cell repertoires in cytomegalovirus infection (dated by TCRdb to between 2017 and 2020). Concerning the study at large: The peptide stimulations were aimed at well-studied HLA-B-restricted epitopes as well as recently identified HLA-C-restricted CMV epitopes, whose presentation resists viral immunomodulation. Donor HLA type was relevant to the analysis, because carriage of CMV infection together with the matching HLA type was indicated by public TCR beta signatures. Study-wide conclusions, independent of this receptor: The ex vivo response was dominated by HLA-C-restricted CMV-specific TCR beta clonotypes, which also provided the single most frequent clonotype in two of eight donors. Carriers of CMV infection plus the relevant HLA type were discriminated by the cumulative frequency of public TCR beta family members in the study cohort and in an independent roughly 340-donor cohort.

This sample's treatment or condition label indicates: in vitro stimulation with specific CMV peptide epitopes to enrich CMV-specific T cells. Sequenced on an Illumina HiSeq 1500. TCRdb reran the public reads through fastp at Q25 and MiXCR, keeping productive beta chains. Rows with a matching CDR3 protein are joined into one entry that keeps the most common DNA and genes. The sample table lists roughly 500,000 distinct CDR3 sequences, 42% of them with a count of one. The ten largest clones add up to around 45% of the sample. The CDR3 sequence holds 14 residues, the cysteine and phenylalanine included. The only DNA kept is the CDR3, 42 bases in frame from the first base. V is clipped by 5 bases and J by 6 bases, and the sequence between their germline boundaries is 14 bases long. For CDR1 and CDR2, the germline V gene (reference sequence) lists MNHNY and SVGAGI.

The sequence joins TRBV6-6 to TRBJ1-5, with TRBD1 as a weak D call on 6 bases. The sequenced sample was cultured PBMCs, obtained from culture after CMV antigen stimulation. The source is a human donor in good health (CMV status not recorded). Some clones in this sample may be carry-over from other donors' samples. The CDR3 protein: CASSTYREGQPQHF. The sequenced DNA is TGTGCCAGCAGTACCTACAGGGAAGGTCAGCCCCAGCATTTT.